This T cell receptor beta chain was observed in a study of monozygotic twins with inflammatory bowel disease. On this clonotype itself: Its target is not known.

This CDR3 comprises 17 residues. The germline gives CDR1 MGHRA, CDR2 YSYEKL. It was approximately 3,500 ng of total RNA that each TCR library used. During cDNA synthesis, UMIs that each contained a 6-nucleotide sample barcode were added by means of template switching. The study subjected TCRalpha and TCRbeta cDNA to two nested PCRs of about 15 and 9 cycles. TCRdb reworked the 5' RACE reads into one entry per CDR3 protein, no DNA. Its clone listing holds around 140,000 distinct CDR3 sequences. Study-wide points: Especially with disease activity, IBD patients had fewer clonotypes in common with others than healthy twins did.

The chain carries TRBV4-1 and TRBJ1-5; TCRdb's D call of TRBD1 is untestable without DNA. This clonotype was sampled from a human donor with ulcerative colitis or Crohn's disease, or a healthy co-twin of an affected twin (not recorded which). The sequenced sample was blood. CDR3 loop: CASSQGLTGTGVQPQHF.